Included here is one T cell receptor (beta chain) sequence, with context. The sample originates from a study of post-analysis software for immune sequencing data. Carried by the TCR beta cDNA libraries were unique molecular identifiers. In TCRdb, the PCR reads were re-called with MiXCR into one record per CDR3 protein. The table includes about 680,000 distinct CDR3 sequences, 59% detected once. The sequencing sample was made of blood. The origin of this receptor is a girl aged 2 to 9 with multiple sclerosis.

The CDR3 region is CSVSGVSTDTQYF. CDR3 in DNA: TGCAGCGTGAGCGGGGTGAGCACAGATACGCAGTATTTT. V and J are TRBV29-1 and TRBJ2-3, with 7 bases fitting TRBD2. V gave up 6 bases and J gave up 0 bases; unmatched junction bases: 3. The CDR3 is made up of 13 amino acids. Germline V gene sequence: CDR1 SQVTM, CDR2 ANQGSEA.